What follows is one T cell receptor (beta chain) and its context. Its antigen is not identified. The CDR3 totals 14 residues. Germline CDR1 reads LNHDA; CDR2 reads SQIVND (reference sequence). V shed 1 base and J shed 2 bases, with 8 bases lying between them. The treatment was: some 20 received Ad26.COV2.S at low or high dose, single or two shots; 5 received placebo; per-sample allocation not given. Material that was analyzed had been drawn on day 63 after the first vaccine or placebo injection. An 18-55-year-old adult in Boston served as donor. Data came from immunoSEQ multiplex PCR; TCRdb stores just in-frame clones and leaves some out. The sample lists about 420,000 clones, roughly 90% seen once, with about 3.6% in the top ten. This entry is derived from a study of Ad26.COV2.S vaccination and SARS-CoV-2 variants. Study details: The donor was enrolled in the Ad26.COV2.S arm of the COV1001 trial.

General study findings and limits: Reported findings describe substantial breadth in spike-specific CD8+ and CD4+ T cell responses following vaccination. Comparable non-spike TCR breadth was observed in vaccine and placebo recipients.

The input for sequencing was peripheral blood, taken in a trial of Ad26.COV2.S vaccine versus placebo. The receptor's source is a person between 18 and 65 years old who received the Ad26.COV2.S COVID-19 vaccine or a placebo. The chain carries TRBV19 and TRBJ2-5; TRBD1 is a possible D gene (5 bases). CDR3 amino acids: CASSIAQGQETQYF. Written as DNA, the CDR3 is TGTGCCAGTAGTATAGCCCAGGGACAAGAGACCCAGTACTTC. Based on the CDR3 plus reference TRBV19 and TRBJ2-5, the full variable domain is DGGITQSPKYLFRKEGQNVTLSCEQNLNHDAMYWYRQDPGQGLRLIYYSQIVNDFQKGDIAEGYSVSREKKESFPLTVTSAQKNPTAFYLCASSIAQGQETQYFGPGTRLLVL.